This T cell receptor (beta chain) was sequenced in a study of CXCR3-negative and CXCR3-positive naive CD8 T cells. General study results and limits: The level of CXCR3 expression partially decreased after cryopreservation; the majority of assays used fresh PBMCs.

UMI-tagged TRB cDNA libraries were built via 5' RACE. TCRdb reprocessed the 5' RACE reads and stores each CDR3 protein as one record, lacking DNA. The sample spans around 140,000 distinct CDR3 sequences; the ten largest clones claim around 0.5%. Of note for this clonotype: Its cognate antigen is unknown.

Germline CDR1 is SGHVS and CDR2 is FQNEAQ. The CDR3 has 15 amino acids. Every CD8+ T cell subset underwent triplicate sorting at a few hundred thousand cells apiece. This chain uses TRBV7-8 with TRBJ2-7; TCRdb selects TRBD1, and the lack of DNA leaves this call unchecked. The TCR sequence derives from a human donor in good health. Some clones in this sample may be carry-over from other donors' samples. Sequencing used naive CXCR3- CD8+ T cells from blood. As to subset: CD45RO-CCR7+CD27+CD95- naive CD8+ T cells lacking CXCR3 (TNR3-). The CDR3 protein is CASSLASRGTHEQYF.